Below, 28 T cell receptor beta chains from the same sample are listed, as sequenced in a study of blood T cells in healthy people across ages. The second PCR ran about 6 to 12 cycles with a sample-barcoded 5' primer and J-beta primers. TCRdb re-derived calls from the 5' RACE reads in MiXCR, one entry per CDR3 protein. The table lists fewer than 800,000 distinct CDR3 sequences, around 48% of them singletons. The sequencing sample was made of blood. The receptors originated from a woman aged 60-70 years in good health.

V usage is TRBV4-3 and J usage is TRBJ2-7; TRBD1 is a possible D gene (6 bases). CDR3 length: 15 amino acids. CDR1 LGHNA and CDR2 YSLEER come from the germline V gene. Trimming took 2 bases from V and 0 from J, leaving 11 bases between them. The CDR3 coding sequence is TGCGCCAGCAGCCAACAGGGGTTAAGCTCCTACGAGCAGTACTTC. Protein sequence: CASSQQGLSSYEQYF.

The table lists this clonotype with a few counts. The V gene is TRBV29-1, the J gene TRBJ2-1; 8 nucleotides agree with TRBD2. Per the germline V gene, CDR1 is SQVTM and CDR2 is ANQGSEA. There are 16 residues in the CDR3. J was trimmed by 7 bases and V by 5 bases; bases with no gene match: 16. The CDR3 DNA follows: TGCAGCGTTCCCCCTCTCTTAAGCGGGAGTTATAATGAGCAGTTCTTC. It translates to CSVPPLLSGSYNEQFF.

The chain recombines TRBV10-3 with TRBJ2-1; possible D gene TRBD1, 6 bases. Germline V gives CDR1 ENHRY, CDR2 SYGVKD. Trimming stripped 4 bases from V and 4 bases from J, with 11 bases between. There are 14 residues in the CDR3. CDR3 amino acids: CAISGTGYYNEQFF. The CDR3 DNA sequence: TGTGCCATCAGTGGTACAGGGTATTACAATGAGCAGTTCTTC.

This clonotype was seen repeatedly, ten times or more. This chain connects TRBV2 to TRBJ2-3; no definite D call. Trimming removed 3 bases from V and 5 bases from J, with 9 bases in between. The CDR3 loop spans 13 amino acids. CDR1 is SNHLY and CDR2 is FYNNEI in the germline V gene. Written as DNA, the CDR3 is TGTGCCAGCAGTGAGGCGAGGAGAGATACGCAGTATTTT. Its translation: CASSEARRDTQYF.

In nucleotides, the CDR3 is TGTGCCACCAGCAGAGATCACCGGAAGGGGAACACTGAAGCTTTCTTT. Translated: CATSRDHRKGNTEAFF. V gene TRBV15 combines with J gene TRBJ1-1; D is unclear. Germline V gene sequence: CDR1 LNHNV, CDR2 YYDKDF (reference sequence). V was trimmed by 0 bases and J by 1 base, leaving 12 bases between them. The CDR3 consists of 16 residues.

The chain couples TRBV7-2 to TRBJ2-3; tentatively, D is TRBD2 (6 bases). The V end was cut by 8 bases, the J end by 2 bases, with 14 bases between. The CDR3 has 14 residues. Germline CDR1 and CDR2: SGHTA and FQGNSA. The CDR3 protein is CASGGRIFTDTQYF. DNA for the CDR3: TGTGCCAGCGGAGGGAGGATTTTCACAGATACGCAGTATTTT.

This clonotype came up a few times. V gene TRBV7-9 combines with J gene TRBJ2-1; no definite D call. The CDR3 contains 11 residues. The germline V gene encodes CDR1 SEHNR and CDR2 FQNEAQ (reference sequence). V was cut by 3 bases and J by 8 bases, with 5 bases left in between. The CDR3 loop reads CASSFADEQFF. Here the CDR3 DNA reads TGTGCCAGCAGCTTCGCGGATGAGCAGTTCTTC.

On this clonotype: At one of its ends the junction is not consistent with the germline gene, which may arise from a read error. The gene calls are TRBV6-5 and TRBJ2-1; D not resolved. The CDR3 spans 11 residues. CDR1 is MNHEY, CDR2 SVGAGI, per germline. The CDR3 DNA sequence: TGTGCCAGTAGTTCCCTCCATGAGCAGTTCTTC. It specifies CASSSLHEQFF.

This clonotype was seen a few times. The V call is TRBV28, the J call TRBJ1-2, with a weak D call TRBD1 (6 bases). Germline CDR1 MDHEN, CDR2 SYDVKM. V lost 5 bases, J lost 1 base, and 14 bases lay in between. The CDR3 is 15 amino acids. The CDR3 spells CASSPGHYFNYGYTF. The CDR3 coding sequence is TGTGCCAGCAGTCCGGGACACTACTTTAACTATGGCTACACCTTC.

In this sample, this clonotype turned up once. The V call is TRBV28, the J call TRBJ2-3; unclear D gene. The CDR3 runs to 13 residues. Germline V gene lookup returns CDR1 MDHEN and CDR2 SYDVKM. Trimming left V 2 bases short and J 2 bases short, with 5 bases between. The CDR3 loop reads CASSLRDTDTQYF. In DNA, the CDR3 is TGTGCCAGCAGTTTAAGGGACACAGATACGCAGTATTTT.

This clonotype was detected a few times. The chain couples TRBV20-1 to TRBJ2-5; the D call may be TRBD1 or TRBD2 (6 bases each). The CDR3 is 14 amino acids. CDR1 is DFQATT, CDR2 SNEGSKA, per germline (reference sequence). Here the CDR3 reads CRSKGGVTRETQYF. The CDR3 nucleotides read TGCAGGTCCAAGGGGGGAGTAACGCGAGAGACCCAGTACTTC.

This chain joins TRBV12-3 or TRBV12-4 and TRBJ2-1, with 9 bases matching TRBD1. The CDR3 extends over 14 amino acids. Trimming took 8 bases from V and 15 from J; bases not matched to a gene: 17. CDR3 residues: CASLQNRGLSGLFF. The CDR3 bases are TGTGCCAGCCTCCAAAACAGGGGGCTGTCTGGTCTGTTCTTC.

The rearrangement uses TRBV5-1 and TRBJ1-2; the D gene is possibly TRBD1 (6 bases). Trimming removed 4 bases at V and 0 bases at J, with 10 bases between. Germline V gene sequence: CDR1 SGHRS, CDR2 YFSETQ. There are 14 residues in the CDR3. The CDR3, as DNA: TGCGCCAGCAGCAATACAGGGACTAACTATGGCTACACCTTC. Its protein product is CASSNTGTNYGYTF.

In its sample, this clonotype was seen once. The gene calls are TRBV4-3 and TRBJ2-7; D is possibly TRBD1 or TRBD2 (5 bases each). The CDR3 is made up of 13 amino acids. The germline V gene encodes CDR1 LGHNA and CDR2 YSLEER. Trimming removed 0 bases from V and 7 bases from J, with 10 bases in between. The CDR3 is CASSQELGDEQYF. DNA for the CDR3: TGCGCCAGCAGCCAAGAACTGGGGGATGAGCAGTACTTC.

The V gene is TRBV29-1, the J gene TRBJ1-1, with 7 bases identical to TRBD1. J gave up 5 bases and V 8 bases, and 14 bases lay outside the gene matches. Germline loops: CDR1 SQVTM, CDR2 ANQGSEA. The CDR3 is 14 residues long. CDR3 region: CSTRVTGKITEAFF. DNA of the CDR3: TGCAGCACAAGGGTGACAGGGAAGATTACTGAAGCTTTCTTT.

This chain joins TRBV20-1 and TRBJ1-1; 8 bases line up with TRBD1. J was trimmed by 8 bases and V by 6 bases; bases with no gene match: 5. Germline V gives CDR1 DFQATT, CDR2 SNEGSKA (reference sequence). The CDR3 runs 11 residues. The CDR3 bases are TGCAGTGCGACAAACAGGGGGGAAGCTTTCTTT. Its translation is CSATNRGEAFF.

Many counts were recorded for this clonotype. The chain recombines TRBV4-2 with TRBJ2-1, with D uncertain. Germline V gene lookup returns CDR1 LGHNA and CDR2 YNFKEQ. The CDR3 has 17 amino acids. The V and J ends lost 0 bases and 0 bases respectively, with 12 bases between them. CDR3 nucleotides: TGTGCCAGCAGCCAAGATCCCAGCCGAAGCTCCTACAATGAGCAGTTCTTC. It encodes CASSQDPSRSSYNEQFF.

This clonotype was seen a handful of times. This CDR3 reads CASSLSPSYSFNYGYTF. CDR3 bases: TGTGCCAGCAGTTTATCGCCCAGCTACTCATTCAACTATGGCTACACCTTC. The rearrangement joins TRBV27 to TRBJ1-2; D unclear. The V and J ends lost 0 bases and 2 bases respectively, with 16 bases between them. This CDR3 has 17 amino acids. The germline V gene encodes CDR1 MNHEY and CDR2 SMNVEV (reference sequence).

This clonotype showed up just a few times. J is TRBJ2-5 and V is TRBV12-3 or TRBV12-4, with D possibly TRBD2 on 8 matching bases. The germline V and J ends were trimmed by 5 bases and 1 base, with 26 bases remaining between them. The CDR3 consists of 19 residues. This chain's CDR3 is CASSGHRGPGRGGQETQYF. Here the CDR3 DNA reads TGTGCCAGCAGTGGACACAGGGGCCCCGGGAGGGGGGGCCAAGAGACCCAGTACTTC.

V is TRBV7-9 and J is TRBJ2-5; perhaps D is TRBD1 or TRBD2 (6 bases each). V shed 1 base and J shed 11 bases, with 23 bases lying between them. The CDR3 sequence is 16 residues long. The germline V gene encodes CDR1 SEHNR and CDR2 FQNEAQ (reference sequence). CDR3 protein: CASSLVEGGLYYEQYF. The CDR3 DNA follows: TGTGCCAGCAGCTTAGTGGAGGGGGGCCTGTATTATGAGCAGTACTTC.

The chain uses TRBV4-3 and TRBJ2-7; 9 bases align to TRBD1. V trimming: 3 bases; J trimming: 6 bases; junction bases outside the gene matches: 6. This CDR3 spans 14 amino acids. Germline V gives CDR1 LGHNA, CDR2 YSLEER. This CDR3 is CASSHGTGQGEQYF. The CDR3 DNA follows: TGCGCCAGCAGCCACGGGACAGGGCAAGGCGAGCAGTACTTC.

The chain employs TRBV2 and TRBJ2-7, with D unclear. The ends were cut back, 7 bases at V and 3 bases at J, with 10 bases in the middle. The germline gives CDR1 SNHLY, CDR2 FYNNEI. The CDR3 is 12 residues long. The CDR3 protein is CASTSVYYEQYF. CDR3 in DNA: TGTGCCAGCACCTCGGTCTACTACGAGCAGTACTTC.

This clonotype was seen only a few times. The chain is built from TRBV20-1 and TRBJ2-1; 7 bases align to TRBD2. V was clipped by 3 bases and J by 0 bases; unmatched bases: 8. The CDR3 extends over 16 amino acids. Germline assignment: CDR1 DFQATT and CDR2 SNEGSKA (reference sequence). CDR3 bases: TGCAGTGCTAGTTCCTGGGGGGGTAGCTCCTACAATGAGCAGTTCTTC. Its protein is CSASSWGGSSYNEQFF.

The chain carries TRBV7-8 and TRBJ2-3, with D unresolved. Trimming removed 1 base from V and 3 bases from J, with 17 bases in between. The CDR3 is 17 residues long. Per the germline V gene, CDR1 is SGHVS and CDR2 is FQNEAQ. The CDR3 nucleotides are TGTGCCAGCAGCTTAGACGTTCGCCCTGGGGTGACAGATACGCAGTATTTT. This sequence encodes CASSLDVRPGVTDTQYF.

This clonotype has at least ten counts. The rearrangement links TRBV28 to TRBJ1-5; D call uncertain. Trimming took off 6 bases at V and 1 base at J, with 10 bases between the two ends. CDR3 length: 14 amino acids. The germline V gene has CDR1 MDHEN and CDR2 SYDVKM. The CDR3 sequence: CASRSVESNQPQHF. CDR3 coding DNA: TGTGCCAGCAGAAGTGTAGAGAGCAATCAGCCCCAGCATTTT.

V usage is TRBV20-1 and J usage is TRBJ2-7; D gene unclear. Trimming removed 0 bases from V and 1 base from J, with 10 bases in between. This CDR3 has 14 amino acids. Germline V gene data show CDR1 as DFQATT and CDR2 as SNEGSKA (reference sequence). The CDR3 nucleotides read TGCAGTGCTAGAGACCCACTTCAGTCCTACGAGCAGTACTTC. As protein: CSARDPLQSYEQYF.

This clonotype was recorded many times. This chain joins TRBV6-5 and TRBJ2-5, with no clear D. From germline, CDR1 is MNHEY and CDR2 SVGAGI. The CDR3 runs to 11 residues. V was shortened by 3 bases and J by 6 bases, with 5 bases between the two germline ends. CDR3 region: CASSYSKTQYF. The CDR3 DNA is TGTGCCAGCAGTTATTCGAAGACCCAGTACTTC.

J is TRBJ2-5 and V is TRBV5-1; D is unclear. Trimming cost V 1 base and J 5 bases, with 15 bases left between them. Germline loops: CDR1 SGHRS, CDR2 YFSETQ. The CDR3 has 15 amino acids. DNA for the CDR3: TGCGCCAGCAGCTTGACCCCTCTAGGTACGGAGACCCAGTACTTC. The encoded protein is CASSLTPLGTETQYF.